The T cell receptor beta chain under discussion was sequenced for a study of shared clonotypes between healthy human individuals. With 5 bases removed from V and 9 bases from J, the gap between germline ends came to 8 bases. Germline V gives CDR1 MDHEN, CDR2 SYDVKM. The CDR3 runs 11 residues. Data came from immunoSEQ multiplex PCR; TCRdb stores just in-frame clones and leaves some out. The sample has under 750,000 clones, roughly two thirds seen once; the top ten hold roughly 1.8%. Sequenced input: memory CD4+ T cells sorted from blood. Specified subset: CD45RA-negative fraction. This sequence was found in a woman aged 25 to 39 in good health. The rearrangement links TRBV28 to TRBJ2-1; no definite D call. This chain's CDR3 is CASSQRGEQFF. In nucleotides, the CDR3 is TGTGCCAGCAGTCAACGTGGTGAGCAGTTCTTC.